This TCR beta chain comes out of a study of blood T cell repertoires in COVID-19. In the study's own analysis: Estimates of nucleated cell counts were drawn from the amplification of reference gene primers. The method was immunoSEQ multiplex PCR; TCRdb's version includes in-frame clones alone and lacks a portion of them. V, J and clone size derive from that table, while D and trimming were established from the DNA sequence. The repertoire includes some 330,000 clones, more than 70% of them detected once, and roughly 2% sits in the top ten. The CDR3 consists of 13 residues. Trimming cost V 1 base and J 1 base, with 4 bases left between them. Germline CDR1 reads SEHNR; CDR2 reads FQNEAQ (reference sequence).

The sequence was obtained from a man in his forties or fifties in a cohort exposed to, infected with or recovered from COVID-19 (not recorded which). The rearrangement links TRBV7-9 to TRBJ1-2, with unresolved D. Sample: PBMCs or T cells enriched from blood (not recorded which). The CDR3 loop is CASSLVSNYGYTF. DNA for the CDR3: TGTGCCAGCAGCTTAGTCAGTAACTATGGCTACACCTTC. The full variable domain, rest sourced from reference TRBV7-9 and TRBJ1-2, is DTGVSQNPRHKITKRGQNVTFRCDPISEHNRLYWYRQTLGQGPEFLTYFQNEAQLEKSRLLSDRFSAERPKGSFSTLEIQRTEQGDSAMYLCASSLVSNYGYTFGSGTRLTVV.